This T cell receptor (beta chain) was recorded in a study of early T cells in non-severe SARS-CoV-2 infection. TCRdb re-analysed the 5' RACE reads in MiXCR, keeping a single row per CDR3 protein. The table shows tens of thousands of distinct CDR3 sequences, with more than 9% occurring only once. The J segment lost 2 bases and the V segment lost 0 bases, leaving 4 bases of the junction unmatched. The CDR3 is made up of 15 amino acids. Germline V CDR1 and CDR2: DFQATT, SNEGSKA (reference sequence). The chain couples TRBV20-1 to TRBJ2-1; 7 bases line up with TRBD2. The receptor's source is an adult who was a healthcare worker with PCR-confirmed SARS-CoV-2 infection or an uninfected control (not recorded which). The sequenced sample was whole blood. DNA for the CDR3: TGCAGTGCTAGAGATTGGCTAGCGGCCTACAATGAGCAGTTCTTC. This sequence encodes CSARDWLAAYNEQFF.